The 31 T cell receptor beta chains reported below all come from one sample, sequenced in a study of long-term antiretroviral therapy in people with HIV. Running of the v3.0 immunoSEQ assay took place at survey level. Measured with immunoSEQ multiplex PCR; TCRdb has only the in-frame clones, and not every one. The profile shows around 25,000 clones, 87% of them singletons. The sequenced sample was unsorted PBMCs, obtained 1.8 years before starting antiretroviral therapy. Receptor source: a man in his fifties with HIV.

The chain employs TRBV27 and TRBJ2-7; unclear D gene. V was shortened by 4 bases and J by 3 bases, with 4 bases between the two germline ends. This CDR3 spans 11 amino acids. The germline CDR1 and CDR2 sequences are MNHEY and SMNVEV (reference sequence). The CDR3 region is CASSWSYEQYF. The CDR3 nucleotides are TGTGCCAGCAGTTGGAGCTACGAGCAGTACTTC.

The rearrangement uses TRBV5-1 and TRBJ1-1; D perhaps matches TRBD1 (5 bases). Germline values: CDR1 SGHRS, CDR2 YFSETQ. Trimming removed 0 bases at V and 2 bases at J, with 14 bases between. The CDR3 length is 16 residues. The CDR3 here is CASSLVGTYLNTEAFF. The CDR3 DNA sequence: TGCGCCAGCAGCTTGGTAGGGACCTACCTTAACACTGAAGCTTTCTTT.

CDR3 nucleotide sequence: TGTGCCAGCAGCGTAGGCCCGGGACAGGGTCCCTACGAGCAGTACTTC. Protein product: CASSVGPGQGPYEQYF. The rearrangement links TRBV9 to TRBJ2-7; 9 nucleotides match TRBD1. The J segment lost 2 bases and the V segment lost 0 bases, leaving 6 bases of the junction unmatched. CDR1 is SGDLS and CDR2 is YYNGEE in the germline V gene. The length of the CDR3 is 16 residues.

The chain is built from TRBV10-1 and TRBJ2-1; the match to TRBD2 covers 10 bases. J lost 8 bases, V lost 1 base, and 11 bases had no gene match. Germline V lookup: CDR1 WNHNN, CDR2 SYGVQD (reference sequence). The length of the CDR3 is 17 residues. CDR3 sequence: CASSEFASGRGIHEQFF. CDR3 DNA: TGCGCCAGCAGTGAGTTCGCTAGCGGGAGAGGTATACATGAGCAGTTCTTC.

The gene calls are TRBV2 and TRBJ2-7; the D gene is possibly TRBD1 (6 bases). Germline V gives CDR1 SNHLY, CDR2 FYNNEI. The CDR3 extends over 13 amino acids. V was shortened by 3 bases and J by 2 bases, with 8 bases between the two germline ends. CDR3 protein: CASSEGTTYEQYF. In DNA form, the CDR3 reads TGTGCCAGCAGTGAGGGGACAACCTACGAGCAGTACTTC.

The chain is built from TRBV2 and TRBJ2-6; 7 bases match TRBD1. Germline-derived CDR1 and CDR2 are SNHLY and FYNNEI. The V segment lost 6 bases and the J segment 0 bases; nucleotides outside the gene matches: 5. The CDR3 covers 16 residues. CDR3 DNA sequence: TGTGCCAGCAGCGGGACAGCGAACTCTGGGGCCAACGTCCTGACTTTC. This translates into CASSGTANSGANVLTF.

The V and J genes are TRBV5-1 and TRBJ1-1; possibly TRBD1 for D (5 bases). The length of the CDR3 is 15 residues. Trimming shortened V by 3 bases and J by 1 base, and 13 bases separated the two germline ends. CDR1 and CDR2 (germline): SGHRS, YFSETQ. CDR3 in DNA: TGCGCCAGCAGCTACGGATCCAGGGCGAACACTGAAGCTTTCTTT. Encoded protein: CASSYGSRANTEAFF.

The chain employs TRBV5-1 and TRBJ1-2, with 8 bases lining up with TRBD1. The trim removed 2 bases at V and 7 bases at J, leaving 4 bases unmatched. Germline-derived CDR1 and CDR2 are SGHRS and YFSETQ. This CDR3 is 13 amino acids long. The chain's CDR3 is CASSFGQGSGYTF. The CDR3 region has the DNA TGCGCCAGCAGCTTCGGACAGGGTAGTGGCTACACCTTC.

This chain connects TRBV29-1 to TRBJ1-1; D not resolved. Germline V gene lookup returns CDR1 SQVTM and CDR2 ANQGSEA. There are 13 residues in the CDR3. Trimming shortened V by 2 bases and J by 3 bases, and 10 bases separated the two germline ends. The CDR3 DNA follows: TGCAGCGTTGAAACGGAGGCGTACACTGAAGCTTTCTTT. Its protein product is CSVETEAYTEAFF.

CDR3 sequence: CAITHGEPSYGYTF. Written as DNA, the CDR3 is TGTGCCATCACTCACGGGGAGCCCTCCTATGGCTACACCTTC. The rearrangement uses TRBV10-3 and TRBJ1-2, with D uncertain. This CDR3 region has 14 residues. Per the germline V gene, CDR1 is ENHRY and CDR2 is SYGVKD. V shed 7 bases and J shed 4 bases, with 16 bases lying between them.

This clone has only a few counts. The rearrangement uses TRBV7-8 and TRBJ1-6; D ambiguous. The V end lost 4 bases, the J end lost 13 bases, and 11 bases lay between the germline ends. The CDR3 runs to 12 residues. Per the germline V gene, CDR1 is SGHVS and CDR2 is FQNEAQ. Here the CDR3 reads CASSSTLAPLHF. The CDR3 DNA reads TGTGCCAGCAGCTCGACTTTGGCCCCCCTCCACTTT.

V usage is TRBV5-6 and J usage is TRBJ2-3; D is unclear. Germline lookup yields CDR1 SGHDT and CDR2 YYEEEE. The length of the CDR3 is 13 residues. Trimming stripped 2 bases from V and 0 bases from J, with 4 bases between. The CDR3 protein is CASSFWSTDTQYF. The CDR3 nucleotides read TGTGCCAGCAGCTTTTGGAGCACAGATACGCAGTATTTT.

This clone was detected a few times. V gene TRBV6-1 combines with J gene TRBJ1-5, with a possible D match to TRBD1 (5 bases). The CDR3 loop spans 15 amino acids. CDR1 is MNHNS, CDR2 SASEGT, per germline. The V and J ends lost 8 bases and 0 bases respectively, with 14 bases between them. The CDR3 DNA sequence: TGTGCCAGCCTCAAGGGACTCAATAGCAATCAGCCCCAGCATTTT. Protein product: CASLKGLNSNQPQHF.

The chain combines TRBV5-1 with TRBJ1-2; D remains ambiguous. CDR1 SGHRS and CDR2 YFSETQ come from the germline V gene. Between the trimmed V and J ends, which lost 4 bases and 3 bases, there was a span of 13 bases. The CDR3 covers 14 residues. In DNA, the CDR3 is TGCGCCAGCAGCCCCCGGACCGAAGACTATGGCTACACCTTC. It yields the protein CASSPRTEDYGYTF.

The chain carries TRBV5-1 and TRBJ2-5; 7 bases fit TRBD2. Unmatched junction bases numbered 7, after V lost 1 base and J lost 4 bases. Per germline, CDR1 SGHRS and CDR2 YFSETQ. This CDR3 contains 15 residues. The CDR3 DNA follows: TGCGCCAGCAGCTTGCTGACGGGAGGTGGAGAGACCCAGTACTTC. Translated: CASSLLTGGGETQYF.

The chain carries TRBV7-5 and TRBJ2-5. TRBV7-5 is reported as a pseudogene. The CDR3 totals 14 residues. The CDR3 is CARSLVGEEETQYF. The CDR3 coding sequence is TGTGCCAGAAGCCTCGTTGGGGAAGAAGAGACCCAGTACTTC.

The chain couples TRBV10-2 to TRBJ2-2, with D perhaps TRBD2 (5 bases). Germline values: CDR1 WSHSY, CDR2 SAAADI. CDR3 length equals 15 residues. V gave up 2 bases and J gave up 6 bases, with 13 bases separating them. CDR3 sequence: CASSEDPAAAGELFF. CDR3 DNA: TGCGCCAGCAGTGAGGACCCCGCAGCGGCCGGGGAGCTGTTTTTT.

This clone was observed once. The chain has TRBV9 and TRBJ1-6, with 10 positions matching TRBD1. J was trimmed by 12 bases and V by 3 bases; bases with no gene match: 6. The CDR3 spans 14 residues. Germline values: CDR1 SGDLS, CDR2 YYNGEE. This CDR3 is CASSETGGGIPLHF. CDR3 DNA: TGTGCCAGCAGCGAGACAGGGGGCGGAATACCCCTCCACTTT.

V and J are TRBV6-6 and TRBJ2-7, with D possibly being TRBD1 or TRBD2 (5 bases each). CDR1 and CDR2 from the germline V gene are MNHNY and SVGAGI (reference sequence). The CDR3 runs 14 residues. The germline V and J ends were trimmed by 2 bases and 2 bases, with 10 bases remaining between them. CDR3 bases: TGTGCCAGCAGTTACGAGGGGAGTACCTACGAGCAGTACTTC. Its protein is CASSYEGSTYEQYF.

The chain links TRBV27 to TRBJ2-1; 9 bases are shared with TRBD2. J was trimmed by 4 bases and V by 5 bases; bases with no gene match: 9. CDR3 length: 16 amino acids. The V gene's germline CDR1 is MNHEY and CDR2 SMNVEV (reference sequence). CDR3 coding DNA: TGTGCCAGCAGTCCGATAGCGGGGGCTAAATACAATGAGCAGTTCTTC. It codes for CASSPIAGAKYNEQFF.

The chain employs TRBV28 and TRBJ2-3; TRBD2 matches 10 bases. CDR1 is MDHEN and CDR2 is SYDVKM in the germline V gene. The CDR3 has 16 amino acids. Trimming removed 5 bases from V and 2 bases from J; junction bases left unmatched: 7. In DNA, the CDR3 is TGTGCCAGCAGTGAAGCGGGGGGGCCGTACACAGATACGCAGTATTTT. It is translated as CASSEAGGPYTDTQYF. The complete variable domain, with remaining parts taken from reference TRBV28 and TRBJ2-3, reads DVKVTQSSRYLVKRTGEKVFLECVQDMDHENMFWYRQDPGLGLRLIYFSYDVKMKEKGDIPEGYSVSREKKERFSLILESASTNQTSMYLCASSEAGGPYTDTQYFGPGTRLTVL.

V usage is TRBV15 and J usage is TRBJ1-4; the D gene is possibly TRBD1 (5 bases). CDR1 is LNHNV, CDR2 YYDKDF, per germline (reference sequence). V lost 0 bases to trimming and J lost 9 bases, with 11 bases between them. The CDR3 runs to 14 residues. CDR3 protein: CATSRDPRQKKLFF. The CDR3 DNA sequence: TGTGCCACCAGCAGAGATCCCCGACAGAAAAAACTGTTTTTT.

This chain connects TRBV2 to TRBJ1-5, with 7 nucleotides matching TRBD1. The junction had 2 bases not matched to a gene; V was cut back by 2 bases and J by 4 bases. The CDR3 loop spans 14 amino acids. CDR1 is SNHLY, CDR2 FYNNEI, per germline. CDR3 loop: CASSETTGNQPQHF. The CDR3 DNA reads as TGTGCCAGCAGTGAAACGACAGGGAATCAGCCCCAGCATTTT. Full variable domain (outside the CDR3, taken from reference TRBV2 and TRBJ1-5): EPEVTQTPSHQVTQMGQEVILRCVPISNHLYFYWYRQILGQKVEFLVSFYNNEISEKSEIFDDQFSVERPDGSNFTLKIRSTKLEDSAMYFCASSETTGNQPQHFGDGTRLSIL.

The chain is built from TRBV29-1 and TRBJ2-7; 7 positions agree with TRBD2. CDR1 and CDR2 (germline): SQVTM, ANQGSEA. CDR3 length equals 14 residues. The ends lost 4 bases at V and 5 bases at J; junction bases unmatched: 11. For the CDR3, the DNA is TGCAGCGTTGGTGCTAGCGGTGGTTTCGACGAGCAGTACTTC. This translates into CSVGASGGFDEQYF.

DNA for the CDR3: TGTGCCAGCAGCCTTCTTTTGCGGTCCTACGAGCAGTACTTC. As protein: CASSLLLRSYEQYF. The chain employs TRBV5-6 and TRBJ2-7, with D unclear. CDR1 and CDR2 from the germline V gene are SGHDT and YYEEEE. The length of the CDR3 is 14 residues. Trimming cost V 4 bases and J 1 base, with 12 bases left between them.

The genes are TRBV4-3 and TRBJ2-7; D is possibly TRBD1 or TRBD2 (5 bases each). The V gene lost 2 bases and the J gene lost 3 bases, with 14 bases spanning the gap. Germline CDR1 LGHNA, CDR2 YSLEER. The CDR3 spans 15 residues. The CDR3 sequence: CASSQSGTTNYEQYF. CDR3 DNA: TGCGCCAGCAGCCAAAGTGGGACGACAAACTACGAGCAGTACTTC.

The J gene is TRBJ2-5, the V gene TRBV4-1; 7 positions match TRBD2. This CDR3 region has 15 residues. The germline V gene has CDR1 MGHRA and CDR2 YSYEKL. Trimming took 1 base from V and 5 from J; bases not matched to a gene: 7. CDR3 in amino acids: CASSQGLAAWETQYF. In nucleotides, the CDR3 is TGCGCCAGCAGCCAAGGACTAGCAGCGTGGGAGACCCAGTACTTC.

The rearrangement links TRBV18 to TRBJ2-3, with 11 bases fitting TRBD2. This CDR3 comprises 15 residues. Germline V gene lookup returns CDR1 KGHSH and CDR2 LQKENI. V shed 3 bases and J 3 bases; nucleotides not matched to a gene: 2. The CDR3 bases are TGTGCCAGCTCACCGCGGACTAGCGGGACAGATACGCAGTATTTT. Its translation: CASSPRTSGTDTQYF.

The V call is TRBV29-1, the J call TRBJ2-5; D gene uncertain. The CDR3 extends over 11 amino acids. CDR1 is SQVTM, CDR2 ANQGSEA, per germline. Trimming shortened V by 3 bases and J by 3 bases, and 5 bases separated the two germline ends. The CDR3 is CSVDREETQYF. The CDR3 region has the DNA TGCAGCGTTGACAGAGAAGAGACCCAGTACTTC.

The V call is TRBV9, the J call TRBJ2-7; 9 nucleotides agree with TRBD2. Germline V CDR1 and CDR2: SGDLS, YYNGEE. This CDR3 has 15 amino acids. V dropped 0 bases and J dropped 6; count of bases not matched to a gene: 7. CDR3 protein: CASSVGGGAGSEQYF. CDR3 coding DNA: TGTGCCAGCAGCGTAGGCGGGGGGGCAGGTAGCGAGCAGTACTTC. The full variable domain, rest sourced from reference TRBV9 and TRBJ2-7, is DSGVTQTPKHLITATGQRVTLRCSPRSGDLSVYWYQQSLDQGLQFLIQYYNGEERAKGNILERFSAQQFPDLHSELNLSSLELGDSALYFCASSVGGGAGSEQYFGPGTRLTVT.

The rearrangement links TRBV25-1 to TRBJ2-1, with TRBD2 identical over 9 bases. This CDR3 region has 18 residues. With 0 bases clipped from V and 0 bases from J, the junction kept 6 bases outside the gene matches. CDR1 and CDR2 (germline): MGHDK, SYGVNS. For the CDR3, the DNA is TGTGCCAGCAGTGAATATATTAGCGGGAGTTACTCCTACAATGAGCAGTTCTTC. Protein sequence: CASSEYISGSYSYNEQFF.